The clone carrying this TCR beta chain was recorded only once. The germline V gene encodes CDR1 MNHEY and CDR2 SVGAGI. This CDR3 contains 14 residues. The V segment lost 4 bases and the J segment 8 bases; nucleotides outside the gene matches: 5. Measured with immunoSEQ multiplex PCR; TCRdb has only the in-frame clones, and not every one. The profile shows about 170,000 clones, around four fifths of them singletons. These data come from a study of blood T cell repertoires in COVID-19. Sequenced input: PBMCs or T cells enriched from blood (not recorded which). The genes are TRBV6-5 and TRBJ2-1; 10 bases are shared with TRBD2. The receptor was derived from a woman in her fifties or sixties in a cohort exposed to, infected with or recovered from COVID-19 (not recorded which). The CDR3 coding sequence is TGTGCCAGCAGTTCTAGCGGGAGAATGGATGAGCAGTTCTTC. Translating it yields CASSSSGRMDEQFF.